The rows below give T cell receptor beta chains drawn from one sample of a study of OX40 agonist ivuxolimab in advanced cancers. Data came from immunoSEQ multiplex PCR; TCRdb stores just in-frame clones and leaves some out. Of around 90,000 clones listed, more than 80% are singletons. The sample in question was CD4+ or CD8+ T cells sorted from blood, obtained in a trial of the OX40 agonist ivuxolimab. The receptors derive from an adult with an advanced solid tumor such as melanoma, head and neck, liver or kidney cancer. CDR3s include the opening cysteine and the closing phenylalanine or tryptophan. The D gene is left open where the match is weak. Some rows have no size entry. The others give once, few or many, or a class for an expanded clone.

clone size	V gene	J gene	D gene	CDR3 protein	CDR3 DNA
NA	TRBV7-9	TRBJ2-2	NA	CASSPSDKDTGELFF	TGTGCCAGCAGCCCGTCGGACAAGGACACCGGGGAGCTGTTTTTT
NA	TRBV14	TRBJ2-3	TRBD1	CASSHNRRTGVPDTQYF	TGTGCCAGCAGCCACAACCGACGGACAGGGGTGCCAGATACGCAGTATTTT
NA	TRBV20-1	TRBJ2-1	NA	CSARRDEQFF	TGCAGTGCAAGGCGGGATGAGCAGTTCTTC
NA	TRBV7-9	TRBJ2-7	NA	CASSSNGGGSNEQYF	TGTGCCAGCAGCTCTAACGGGGGCGGGTCTAACGAGCAGTACTTC
NA	TRBV30	TRBJ1-5	NA	CASRRPEGGAKQPQHF	TGTGCCAGTAGGCGGCCCGAGGGGGGGGCTAAACAGCCCCAGCATTTT
few	TRBV29-1	TRBJ1-2	NA	CSVEDQPGIYGYTF	TGCAGCGTTGAAGATCAGCCAGGGATCTATGGCTACACCTTC
NA	TRBV11-3	TRBJ2-1	TRBD1	CASSYLTGTDSYNEQFF	TGTGCCAGCAGCTATCTAACCGGGACAGACTCCTACAATGAGCAGTTCTTC
NA	TRBV10-2	TRBJ1-4	NA	CASRRGATNEKLFF	TGCGCCAGCCGGCGGGGGGCTACTAATGAAAAACTGTTTTTT
once	TRBV18	TRBJ1-3	NA	CASSPLFVNSGNTIYF	TGTGCCAGCTCACCACTCTTCGTAAACTCTGGAAACACCATATATTTT
NA	TRBV6-5	TRBJ1-2	TRBD1	CASSPSGDRGGYTF	TGTGCCAGCAGTCCATCGGGGGACAGGGGTGGCTACACCTTC
NA	TRBV6-6	TRBJ1-4	NA	CASSYIDRPSEKLFF	TGTGCCAGCAGTTACATCGACAGACCAAGTGAAAAACTGTTTTTT
NA	TRBV5-1	TRBJ1-4	NA	CASGEQTSNEKLFF	TGCGCCAGCGGGGAGCAGACGTCGAATGAAAAACTGTTTTTT
NA	TRBV11-2	TRBJ1-2	NA	CASSTPLQQLSHTF	TGTGCCAGCAGCACACCTCTACAGCAATTAAGCCACACCTTC
NA	TRBV11-3	TRBJ2-7	TRBD2	CASSLDPLADYSYEQYF	TGTGCCAGCAGCTTAGATCCCCTAGCGGATTACTCCTACGAGCAGTACTTC
NA	TRBV28	TRBJ1-1	NA	CASRDGTGLNTEAFF	TGTGCCAGCAGAGATGGAACAGGATTGAACACTGAAGCTTTCTTT
NA	TRBV7-9	TRBJ2-5	NA	CASSLAQIGAQETQYF	TGTGCCAGCAGCTTAGCGCAGATTGGGGCGCAAGAGACCCAGTACTTC
NA	TRBV5-1	TRBJ1-3	TRBD1	CASSFDRGRGNTIYF	TGCGCCAGCAGCTTTGACAGGGGGCGAGGAAACACCATATATTTT
NA	TRBV4-2	TRBJ2-3	NA	CASSQAAADTQYF	TGTGCCAGCAGCCAAGCAGCCGCAGATACGCAGTATTTT
NA	TRBV4-1	TRBJ1-1	NA	CASSQGSVLNTEAFF	TGCGCCAGCAGCCAAGGTTCGGTCCTGAACACTGAAGCTTTCTTT
NA	TRBV7-9	TRBJ2-1	TRBD1	CASSLVPGQGENEQFF	TGTGCCAGCAGCTTAGTCCCCGGACAGGGCGAAAATGAGCAGTTCTTC